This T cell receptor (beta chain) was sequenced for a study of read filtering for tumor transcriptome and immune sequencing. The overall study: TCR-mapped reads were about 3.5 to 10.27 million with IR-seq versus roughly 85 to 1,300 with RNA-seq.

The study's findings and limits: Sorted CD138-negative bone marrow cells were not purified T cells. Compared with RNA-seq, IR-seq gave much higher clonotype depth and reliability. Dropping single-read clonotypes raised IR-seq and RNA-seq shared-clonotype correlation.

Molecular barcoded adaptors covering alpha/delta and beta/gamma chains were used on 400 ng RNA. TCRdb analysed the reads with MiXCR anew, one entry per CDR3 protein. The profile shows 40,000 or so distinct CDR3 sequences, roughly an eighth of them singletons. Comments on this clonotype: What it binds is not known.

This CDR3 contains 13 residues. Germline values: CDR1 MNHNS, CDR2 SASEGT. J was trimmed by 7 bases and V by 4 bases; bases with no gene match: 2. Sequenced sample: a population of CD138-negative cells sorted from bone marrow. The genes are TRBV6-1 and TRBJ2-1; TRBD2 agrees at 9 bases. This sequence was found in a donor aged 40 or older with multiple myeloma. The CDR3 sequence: CASSAREGNEQFF. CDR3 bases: TGTGCCAGCAGTGCGCGGGAGGGTAATGAGCAGTTCTTC.